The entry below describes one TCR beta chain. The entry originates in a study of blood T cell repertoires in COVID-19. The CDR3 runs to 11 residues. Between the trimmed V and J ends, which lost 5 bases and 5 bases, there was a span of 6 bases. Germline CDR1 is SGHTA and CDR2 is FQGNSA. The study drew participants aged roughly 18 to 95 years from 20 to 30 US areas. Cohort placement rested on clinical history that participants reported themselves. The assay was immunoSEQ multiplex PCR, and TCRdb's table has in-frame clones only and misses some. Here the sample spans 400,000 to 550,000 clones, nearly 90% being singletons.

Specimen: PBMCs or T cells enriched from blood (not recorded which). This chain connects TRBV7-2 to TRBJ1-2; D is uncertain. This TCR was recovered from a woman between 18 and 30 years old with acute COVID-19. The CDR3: CASSPVYGYTF. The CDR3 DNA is TGTGCCAGCAGCCCCGTATATGGCTACACCTTC.